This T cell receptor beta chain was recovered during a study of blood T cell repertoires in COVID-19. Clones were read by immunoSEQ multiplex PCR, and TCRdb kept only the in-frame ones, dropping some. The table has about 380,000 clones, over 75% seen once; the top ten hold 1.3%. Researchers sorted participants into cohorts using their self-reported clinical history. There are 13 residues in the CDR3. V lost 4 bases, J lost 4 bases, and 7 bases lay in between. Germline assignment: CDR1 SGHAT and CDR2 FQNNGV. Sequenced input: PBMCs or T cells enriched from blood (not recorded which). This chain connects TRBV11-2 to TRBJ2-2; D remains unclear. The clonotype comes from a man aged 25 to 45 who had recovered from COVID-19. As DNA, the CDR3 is TGTGCCAGCAGCTCACAGAGCACCGGGGAGCTGTTTTTT. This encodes CASSSQSTGELFF.